This TCR beta chain originates from a study of blood T cells in healthy people across ages. Study context: When template switching was applied, about one barcoded beta molecule was captured per two T cells.

A sample-barcoded 5' primer and a J-beta primer mix were used in a second PCR of about 6 to 11 cycles. A 12-random-nucleotide template-switch adaptor tagged each cDNA molecule. MiXCR was run by TCRdb on the 5' RACE reads, yielding one entry per CDR3 protein. The top ten clones hold roughly 18% of a sample with fewer than 1,000,000 distinct CDR3 sequences, 40% to 50% of them seen once. Trimming stripped 9 bases from V and 7 bases from J, with 14 bases between. This CDR3 region has 12 residues. Looked up from germline, CDR1 is SGHDT and CDR2 is YYEEEE. V and J are TRBV5-6 and TRBJ2-4; tentatively, D is TRBD1 (6 bases). The sequencing input was blood. The receptor was derived from a man aged 60 to 75 in good health. In DNA, the CDR3 is TGTGCCACCTCAGGGGCTAGGAACATTCAGTACTTC. Protein: CATSGARNIQYF.